This T cell receptor (beta chain) originates from a study of blood T cell repertoires in COVID-19. Clones were read by immunoSEQ multiplex PCR, and TCRdb kept only the in-frame ones, dropping some. This table has over 250,000 clones, approximately 83% appearing once. This CDR3 has 12 residues. Germline-derived CDR1 and CDR2 are SQVTM and ANQGSEA. V lost 4 bases and J 3 bases, leaving 7 bases between the germline ends. The sample was peripheral blood. The V gene is TRBV29-1, the J gene TRBJ1-5; D not resolved. The clonotype originates from a woman aged 45 to 65 who had recovered from COVID-19. This CDR3 is CSVGGPNQPQHF. Here the CDR3 DNA reads TGCAGCGTTGGAGGGCCCAATCAGCCCCAGCATTTT.